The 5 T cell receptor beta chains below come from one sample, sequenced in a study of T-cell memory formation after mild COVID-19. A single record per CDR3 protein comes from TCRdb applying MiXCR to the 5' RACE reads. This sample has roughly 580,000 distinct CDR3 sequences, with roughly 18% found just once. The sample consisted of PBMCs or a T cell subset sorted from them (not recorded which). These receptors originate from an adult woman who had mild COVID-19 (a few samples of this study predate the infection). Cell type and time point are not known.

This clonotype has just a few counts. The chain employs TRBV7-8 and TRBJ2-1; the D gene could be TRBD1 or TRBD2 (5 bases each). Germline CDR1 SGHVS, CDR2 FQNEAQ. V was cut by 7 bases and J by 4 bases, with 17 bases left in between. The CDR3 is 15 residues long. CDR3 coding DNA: TGTGCCAGCATTGACCGGGACGACGCTTACAATGAGCAGTTCTTC. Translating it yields CASIDRDDAYNEQFF.

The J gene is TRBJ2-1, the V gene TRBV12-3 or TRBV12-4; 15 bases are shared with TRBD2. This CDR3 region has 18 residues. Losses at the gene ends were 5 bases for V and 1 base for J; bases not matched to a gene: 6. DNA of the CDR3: TGTGCCAGCAGTCCCCGGACTAGCGGGAGGGAATCCTACAATGAGCAGTTCTTC. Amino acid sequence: CASSPRTSGRESYNEQFF.

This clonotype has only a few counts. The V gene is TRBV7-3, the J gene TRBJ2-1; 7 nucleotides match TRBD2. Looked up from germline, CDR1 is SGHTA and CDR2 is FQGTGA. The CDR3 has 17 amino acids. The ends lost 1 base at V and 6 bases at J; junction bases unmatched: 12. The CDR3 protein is CASSLNGAGVSSNEQFF. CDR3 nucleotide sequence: TGTGCCAGCAGCTTAAATGGGGCGGGAGTCTCATCCAATGAGCAGTTCTTC.

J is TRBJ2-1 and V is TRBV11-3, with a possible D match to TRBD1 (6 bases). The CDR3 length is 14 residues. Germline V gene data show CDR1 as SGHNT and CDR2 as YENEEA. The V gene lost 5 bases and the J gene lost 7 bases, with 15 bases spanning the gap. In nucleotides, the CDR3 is TGTGCCAGCAGCCCCCGGACAGCGAATAATGAGCAGTTCTTC. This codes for CASSPRTANNEQFF.

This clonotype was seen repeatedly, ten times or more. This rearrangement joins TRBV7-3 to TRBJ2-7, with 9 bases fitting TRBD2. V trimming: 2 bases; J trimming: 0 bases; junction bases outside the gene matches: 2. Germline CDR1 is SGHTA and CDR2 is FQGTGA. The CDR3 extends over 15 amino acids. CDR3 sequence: CASSLEAGGSYEQYF. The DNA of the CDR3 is TGTGCCAGCAGCTTAGAAGCGGGGGGCTCCTACGAGCAGTACTTC.